This is a list of T cell receptor beta chains from one sample in a study of blood T cell repertoires in COVID-19. Profiled with immunoSEQ multiplex PCR; TCRdb holds only in-frame clones, not every one. The table lists around 14,000 clones, approximately 87% of them singletons. Sequencing used peripheral blood. The source of these receptors is a human donor in a cohort sampled during active COVID-19. Each CDR3 is given with its conserved first and last residue. The order of the fields is D gene, V gene, J gene, clone size, CDR3 DNA, CDR3 protein. The D gene is left open where the match is weak. Some rows have no size entry. The others give once, few or many, or a class for an expanded clone.

D gene: -; V gene: TRBV3-1/TRBV3-2; J gene: TRBJ2-7; clone size: -; CDR3 DNA: TGTGCCAGCAGCCAAGCTTTAACCTACGAGCAGTACTTC; CDR3 protein: CASSQALTYEQYF
D gene: -; V gene: TRBV27; J gene: TRBJ2-7; clone size: once; CDR3 DNA: TGTGCCAGCAGAGTCATGGGCCAGAGCTCCTACGAGCAGTACTTC; CDR3 protein: CASRVMGQSSYEQYF
D gene: -; V gene: TRBV6-5; J gene: TRBJ2-2; clone size: few; CDR3 DNA: TGTGCCAGCAGTTACTCACCGGTTAACACCGGGGAGCTGTTTTTT; CDR3 protein: CASSYSPVNTGELFF
D gene: TRBD2; V gene: TRBV3-1/TRBV3-2; J gene: TRBJ2-1; clone size: -; CDR3 DNA: TGTGCCAGCAGCCCCCGACGAGCGGGAGGGCCAGTTTCCTACAATGAGCAGTTCTTC; CDR3 protein: CASSPRRAGGPVSYNEQFF
D gene: -; V gene: TRBV27; J gene: TRBJ2-5; clone size: -; CDR3 DNA: TGTGCCAGCAGAACTTACAGGGAAGAGACCCAGTACTTC; CDR3 protein: CASRTYREETQYF
D gene: -; V gene: TRBV19; J gene: TRBJ2-2; clone size: -; CDR3 DNA: TGTGCCAGTAGTATAGGAGCTACGAACACCGGGGAGCTGTTTTTT; CDR3 protein: CASSIGATNTGELFF
D gene: TRBD1; V gene: TRBV5-3; J gene: TRBJ2-3; clone size: -; CDR3 DNA: TGTGCCAGAAGCTTGGGGCCGGGACAGCACACGACAGATACGCAGTATTTT; CDR3 protein: CARSLGPGQHTTDTQYF
D gene: TRBD1; V gene: TRBV11-2; J gene: TRBJ1-2; clone size: -; CDR3 DNA: TGTGCCAGCAGCTTATCACAGGGGAGGTATGGCTACACCTTC; CDR3 protein: CASSLSQGRYGYTF
D gene: -; V gene: TRBV7-9; J gene: TRBJ1-3; clone size: -; CDR3 DNA: TGTGCCAGCAGCTTAAATTTGGACAGTTATTTT; CDR3 protein: CASSLNLDSYF
D gene: -; V gene: TRBV18; J gene: TRBJ2-5; clone size: -; CDR3 DNA: TGTGCCAGCTCACCGACAGTTGTCGAAGAGACCCAGTACTTC; CDR3 protein: CASSPTVVEETQYF
D gene: -; V gene: TRBV3-1/TRBV3-2; J gene: TRBJ2-1; clone size: once; CDR3 DNA: TGTGCCAGCAGCCAACGACTCGAGGGTGAGCAGTTCTTC; CDR3 protein: CASSQRLEGEQFF
D gene: TRBD1; V gene: TRBV6-5; J gene: TRBJ1-1; clone size: -; CDR3 DNA: TGTGCCAGCAGTTACGACAGGGGGAGTGAAGCTTTCTTT; CDR3 protein: CASSYDRGSEAFF
D gene: -; V gene: TRBV7-7; J gene: TRBJ2-5; clone size: -; CDR3 DNA: TGTGCCAGCAGCCCCGTTCAAGAGACCCAGTACTTC; CDR3 protein: CASSPVQETQYF
D gene: -; V gene: TRBV6-5; J gene: TRBJ1-1; clone size: -; CDR3 DNA: TGTGCCAGCAGTTACCCCACGGGGTTGAACACTGAAGCTTTCTTT; CDR3 protein: CASSYPTGLNTEAFF
D gene: -; V gene: TRBV4-3; J gene: TRBJ2-3; clone size: few; CDR3 DNA: TGCGCCAGCAGCCAAGGTGTGTCAGGATCCACAGATACGCAGTATTTT; CDR3 protein: CASSQGVSGSTDTQYF
D gene: TRBD1; V gene: TRBV24-1; J gene: TRBJ2-1; clone size: -; CDR3 DNA: TGTGCCACCAGTGAACCGGGACAGGGCTACAATGAGCAGTTCTTC; CDR3 protein: CATSEPGQGYNEQFF
D gene: TRBD1; V gene: TRBV6-2/TRBV6-3; J gene: TRBJ1-1; clone size: once; CDR3 DNA: TGTGCCAGCAGTTACATTCTGGACAGGGCCACTGAAGCTTTCTTT; CDR3 protein: CASSYILDRATEAFF
D gene: TRBD1; V gene: TRBV9; J gene: TRBJ2-5; clone size: -; CDR3 DNA: TGTGCCAGCAGCGCTGGGACAGAAGAGACCCAGTACTTC; CDR3 protein: CASSAGTEETQYF
D gene: -; V gene: TRBV5-4; J gene: TRBJ2-7; clone size: -; CDR3 DNA: TGTGCCAGCAGCTTGTCGGGTGGGGCCCCGAGTGGATCCTACGAGCAGTACTTC; CDR3 protein: CASSLSGGAPSGSYEQYF
D gene: TRBD2; V gene: TRBV6-5; J gene: TRBJ2-2; clone size: -; CDR3 DNA: TGTGCCAGCATTATTGGGAGCGGGGGGCCCGGGGAGCTGTTTTTT; CDR3 protein: CASIIGSGGPGELFF
D gene: -; V gene: TRBV4-1; J gene: TRBJ1-3; clone size: -; CDR3 DNA: TGCGCCAGCAGCCAGGACCGCAGGGTGTGGGGAAACACCATATATTTT; CDR3 protein: CASSQDRRVWGNTIYF
D gene: -; V gene: TRBV6-1; J gene: TRBJ2-1; clone size: -; CDR3 DNA: TGTGCCAGCAGTGAGTTGGACAACTCCTACAATGAGCAGTTCTTC; CDR3 protein: CASSELDNSYNEQFF
D gene: TRBD1; V gene: TRBV27; J gene: TRBJ1-2; clone size: -; CDR3 DNA: TGTGCCAGCAGTTCAGGACAGGGGAACTATGGCTACACCTTC; CDR3 protein: CASSSGQGNYGYTF
D gene: -; V gene: TRBV7-9; J gene: TRBJ2-4; clone size: -; CDR3 DNA: TGTGCCAGCAGCTTAGGTATTGGGGCCGACAGCATTCAGTACTTC; CDR3 protein: CASSLGIGADSIQYF
D gene: TRBD1; V gene: TRBV19; J gene: TRBJ2-5; clone size: -; CDR3 DNA: TGTGCCAGTAGTGCAGGAGGGACAGGAAAAGAGACCCAGTACTTC; CDR3 protein: CASSAGGTGKETQYF
D gene: -; V gene: TRBV9; J gene: TRBJ2-1; clone size: -; CDR3 DNA: TGTGCCAGCAGCGTACGAGACTCCTACAATGAGCAGTTCTTC; CDR3 protein: CASSVRDSYNEQFF
D gene: TRBD1; V gene: TRBV18; J gene: TRBJ1-2; clone size: -; CDR3 DNA: TGTGCCAGCTCACCACCGGGCAACCGACAGGGGACTAACTATGGCTACACCTTC; CDR3 protein: CASSPPGNRQGTNYGYTF
D gene: -; V gene: TRBV4-3; J gene: TRBJ2-2; clone size: -; CDR3 DNA: TGCGCCAGCAGCCAAGATAGCGGCTGGGCAACGAACACCGGGGAGCTGTTTTTT; CDR3 protein: CASSQDSGWATNTGELFF
D gene: -; V gene: TRBV6-5; J gene: TRBJ2-1; clone size: -; CDR3 DNA: TGTGCCAGCAGTTACTCAGAGGGTGGCTATGAGCAGTTCTTC; CDR3 protein: CASSYSEGGYEQFF
D gene: -; V gene: TRBV4-1; J gene: TRBJ1-5; clone size: -; CDR3 DNA: TGCGCCAGCAGCCACGGAGGGGGGGACAATCAGCCCCAGCATTTT; CDR3 protein: CASSHGGGDNQPQHF
D gene: -; V gene: TRBV30; J gene: TRBJ2-3; clone size: -; CDR3 DNA: TGTGCCTGGAGTGGAGCGAACACAGATACGCAGTATTTT; CDR3 protein: CAWSGANTDTQYF
D gene: -; V gene: TRBV28; J gene: TRBJ2-3; clone size: once; CDR3 DNA: TGTGCCAGCAGTAGAGCGGGCACAGATACGCAGTATTTT; CDR3 protein: CASSRAGTDTQYF
D gene: -; V gene: TRBV13; J gene: TRBJ2-1; clone size: -; CDR3 DNA: TGTGCCAGCAGCTTGAGGAGCTCCTACAATGAGCAGTTCTTC; CDR3 protein: CASSLRSSYNEQFF
D gene: -; V gene: TRBV4-1; J gene: TRBJ2-3; clone size: -; CDR3 DNA: TGCGCCAGCAGCCAAGGGGGGGGGCCAGATACGCAGTATTTT; CDR3 protein: CASSQGGGPDTQYF
D gene: TRBD1; V gene: TRBV5-4; J gene: TRBJ2-5; clone size: -; CDR3 DNA: TGTGCCAGCAGCTCCCAGGGGGCGGTAGAGACCCAGTACTTC; CDR3 protein: CASSSQGAVETQYF
D gene: TRBD2; V gene: TRBV4-3; J gene: TRBJ2-2; clone size: -; CDR3 DNA: TGCGCCAGCAGCCCCGTCCCGGGACTAGCGGGAAAACGGGAGCTGTTTTTT; CDR3 protein: CASSPVPGLAGKRELFF
D gene: -; V gene: TRBV6-5; J gene: TRBJ1-5; clone size: -; CDR3 DNA: TGTGCCAGCAGTTACGCGGGAAATAGCAATCAGCCCCAGCATTTT; CDR3 protein: CASSYAGNSNQPQHF
D gene: -; V gene: TRBV11-2; J gene: TRBJ2-3; clone size: once; CDR3 DNA: TGTGCCAGCAGCTATTGGGGTTCGAGAGGGAGTCAGTTCACAGATACGCAGTATTTT; CDR3 protein: CASSYWGSRGSQFTDTQYF
D gene: TRBD2; V gene: TRBV11-3; J gene: TRBJ2-1; clone size: -; CDR3 DNA: TGTGCCAGCAGCTTAGATGGCGCGGGAGAACTTGAGCAGTTCTTC; CDR3 protein: CASSLDGAGELEQFF
D gene: TRBD2; V gene: TRBV30; J gene: TRBJ2-2; clone size: few; CDR3 DNA: TGTGCCTGGACCAAAGCGGGGTGGGGCACCGGGGAGCTGTTTTTT; CDR3 protein: CAWTKAGWGTGELFF
D gene: TRBD2; V gene: TRBV6-6; J gene: TRBJ2-1; clone size: once; CDR3 DNA: TGTGCCAGCCGTCATAAATCGATCCTCGCGGGGGGGTACAATGAGCAGTTCTTC; CDR3 protein: CASRHKSILAGGYNEQFF